These 9 T cell receptor beta chains originate from one sample sequenced in a study of identical twins. TCRdb redid the calling of the 5' RACE reads with MiXCR, one entry per CDR3 protein. Among nearly 650,000 distinct CDR3 sequences listed, just over 7% were seen once. These data were likewise used in another study, on yellow fever vaccine responses in identical twins.

The sequencing input was PBMCs. The receptors here all came from a woman younger than 35 in good health.

In its sample, this clonotype was seen many times. The chain uses TRBV7-6 and TRBJ2-1, with TRBD2 matching 9 bases. J was trimmed by 3 bases and V by 1 base; bases with no gene match: 10. Germline V gene lookup returns CDR1 SGHVS and CDR2 FNYEAQ. CDR3 length equals 18 residues. The CDR3, as DNA: TGTGCCAGCAGCTTAGACGGCCTAGCGGGAACGCGCTACAATGAGCAGTTCTTC. Translated: CASSLDGLAGTRYNEQFF.

The chain joins TRBV14 to TRBJ2-3, with 8 bases aligning to TRBD2. V trimming: 1 base; J trimming: 2 bases; junction bases outside the gene matches: 5. The CDR3 totals 16 residues. CDR1 and CDR2 from the germline V gene are SGHDN and FVKESK. The CDR3: CASSQAERGYTDTQYF. The CDR3, as DNA: TGTGCCAGCAGCCAAGCAGAGCGGGGGTACACAGATACGCAGTATTTT.

This clonotype has ten or more counts. The chain uses TRBV7-2 and TRBJ2-1; 14 nucleotides agree with TRBD2. The CDR3 consists of 15 residues. V shed 5 bases, J shed 9 bases, and the junction held 6 bases outside the gene matches. The germline V gene has CDR1 SGHTA and CDR2 FQGNSA. CDR3 residues: CASSRSGLAGGEQFF. The CDR3 DNA reads as TGTGCCAGCAGCCGAAGCGGACTAGCGGGAGGTGAGCAGTTCTTC.

This clonotype came up many times. This chain connects TRBV3-1 to TRBJ1-1, with D possibly matching TRBD1 (6 bases). CDR1 LGHDT and CDR2 YNNKEL come from the germline V gene (reference sequence). The V end was cut by 4 bases, the J end by 1 base, with 10 bases between. The CDR3 covers 14 residues. The CDR3 DNA follows: TGTGCCAGCAGCCGCGGGACATCGAACACTGAAGCTTTCTTT. This translates into CASSRGTSNTEAFF.

At least ten counts were recorded for this clonotype. The chain has TRBV12-3 or TRBV12-4 and TRBJ2-5; perhaps TRBD2 as D (6 bases). This CDR3 comprises 12 residues. Trimming took off 3 bases at V and 4 bases at J, with 6 bases between the two ends. The CDR3, as DNA: TGTGCCAGCAGTTTTAGCGGAGAGACCCAGTACTTC. Translated: CASSFSGETQYF.

This rearrangement joins TRBV6-1 to TRBJ2-7; D possibly corresponds to TRBD2 (5 bases). Germline CDR1 reads MNHNS; CDR2 reads SASEGT. Trimming pared 11 bases from V and 4 bases from J, leaving 15 bases between. The CDR3 totals 12 residues. CDR3: CAYGELKYEQYF. The CDR3, as DNA: TGTGCCTATGGGGAGTTAAAATACGAGCAGTACTTC.

This clonotype came up a few times. The chain is built from TRBV2 and TRBJ2-4; no clear D. The CDR3 is 14 amino acids. Trimming took 5 bases from V and 12 from J, leaving 20 bases between them. CDR1 SNHLY and CDR2 FYNNEI come from the germline V gene. The CDR3, as DNA: TGTGCCAGCAGTTATGACGGGCCGCGGATTGGTCAGTACTTC. Amino acid sequence: CASSYDGPRIGQYF.

The chain carries TRBV4-2 and TRBJ2-3; 11 positions agree with TRBD2. V shed 5 bases, J shed 1 base, and the junction held 5 bases outside the gene matches. The CDR3 runs 16 residues. CDR1 and CDR2 (germline): LGHNA, YNFKEQ. CDR3 in amino acids: CASSGLTSGGTDTQYF. CDR3 sequence (DNA): TGTGCCAGCAGCGGTCTGACTAGCGGGGGCACAGATACGCAGTATTTT.

This clonotype was recorded a few times. This chain joins TRBV20-1 and TRBJ1-4, with 8 positions matching TRBD1. V shed 5 bases and J 2 bases; nucleotides not matched to a gene: 4. The CDR3 has 14 residues. Per the germline V gene, CDR1 is DFQATT and CDR2 is SNEGSKA (reference sequence). The CDR3 reads CSALRDRTNEKLFF. The CDR3 region has the DNA TGCAGTGCTCTGAGGGACAGGACTAATGAAAAACTGTTTTTT.